Below are 30 T cell receptor beta chains sequenced from a single sample in a study of cytomegalovirus exposure and HLA in healthy donors. The PCR contained 60 Vbeta and 13 Jbeta primers. Sequenced by immunoSEQ multiplex PCR; TCRdb stores in-frame clones only, minus some. Here the sample spans more than 90,000 clones, over 70% being singletons. Sample: PBMCs. These receptors were obtained from a middle-aged man in good health and CMV-seronegative.

The chain couples TRBV5-4 to TRBJ1-4, with D hard to call. Trimming pared 5 bases from V and 5 bases from J, leaving 10 bases between. This CDR3 has 13 amino acids. From germline, CDR1 is SGHNT and CDR2 YYREEE (reference sequence). The CDR3, as DNA: TGTGCCAGCAGGTCGGAGCTGAATGAAAAACTGTTTTTT. Translated: CASRSELNEKLFF.

This clone is a singleton in its sample. V usage is TRBV6-1 and J usage is TRBJ1-2, with 7 bases matching TRBD1. The CDR3 spans 13 residues. The junction had 8 bases not matched to a gene; V was cut back by 5 bases and J by 8 bases. Looked up from germline, CDR1 is MNHNS and CDR2 is SASEGT. The CDR3 sequence is CASSPRQGIGYTF. The CDR3 bases are TGTGCCAGCAGTCCGCGACAGGGAATCGGCTACACCTTC.

The chain employs TRBV7-9 and TRBJ2-7, with 9 bases that match TRBD1. The CDR3 sequence is 16 residues long. Germline V gene sequence: CDR1 SEHNR, CDR2 FQNEAQ (reference sequence). J lost 6 bases, V lost 3 bases, and 12 bases had no gene match. The CDR3 region has the DNA TGTGCCAGCAGCTTCGATGGCCGGGGACAGGGAAGCGAGCAGTACTTC. Translation: CASSFDGRGQGSEQYF. The full variable domain, completed using reference TRBV7-9 and TRBJ2-7, is DTGVSQNPRHKITKRGQNVTFRCDPISEHNRLYWYRQTLGQGPEFLTYFQNEAQLEKSRLLSDRFSAERPKGSFSTLEIQRTEQGDSAMYLCASSFDGRGQGSEQYFGPGTRLTVT.

The chain employs TRBV11-2 and TRBJ1-5, with D perhaps TRBD1 (5 bases). CDR3 length equals 14 residues. The V end lost 5 bases, the J end lost 5 bases, and 13 bases lay between the germline ends. The germline CDR1 and CDR2 sequences are SGHAT and FQNNGV. The CDR3 protein is CASSTGGGHQPQHF. The CDR3 coding sequence is TGTGCCAGCAGCACCGGGGGGGGTCATCAGCCCCAGCATTTT.

For this clone: The same CDR3 also results from other DNA sequences found in this sample. The rearrangement links TRBV2 to TRBJ1-3; no clear D gene. Germline loops: CDR1 SNHLY, CDR2 FYNNEI. Trimming cost V 3 bases and J 4 bases, with 7 bases left between them. This CDR3 is 13 amino acids long. The CDR3 sequence is CASSEAHGNTIYF. The DNA for the CDR3 is TGTGCCAGCAGTGAGGCCCACGGAAACACCATATATTTT.

As concerns this clone: The junction shows a germline mismatch at one end, possibly a read error. This sequence joins TRBV11-2 and TRBJ2-7; perhaps TRBD1 as D (6 bases). Germline assignment: CDR1 SGHAT and CDR2 FQNNGV. The CDR3 spans 14 residues. The CDR3 is CASSPIEGGYEQYF. The DNA of the CDR3 is TGCGCCAGCAGCCCCATAGAAGGGGGCTACGAGCAGTACTTC.

This chain links TRBV11-3 with TRBJ1-1, with 8 bases fitting TRBD1. Trimming took 5 bases from V and 11 from J; bases not matched to a gene: 10. Germline-derived CDR1 and CDR2 are SGHNT and YENEEA. The length of the CDR3 is 13 residues. The CDR3 coding sequence is TGTGCCAGCAGCAGTATTCAGGGGGCAGGCGCTTTCTTT. Protein sequence: CASSSIQGAGAFF. Using reference TRBV11-3 and TRBJ1-1 for the parts outside the CDR3, the full variable domain is EAGVVQSPRYKIIEKKQPVAFWCNPISGHNTLYWYLQNLGQGPELLIRYENEEAVDDSQLPKDRFSAERLKGVDSTLKIQPAELGDSAVYLCASSSIQGAGAFFGQGTRLTVV.

The chain is built from TRBV4-1 and TRBJ2-7; weak D call: TRBD2 (6 bases). The CDR3 has 16 residues. Germline V gene lookup returns CDR1 MGHRA and CDR2 YSYEKL. V was cut by 2 bases and J by 2 bases, with 16 bases left in between. CDR3 coding DNA: TGCGCCAGCAGCCAACCCCCTGGCGGGGCCCCCTACGAGCAGTACTTC. Its protein is CASSQPPGGAPYEQYF.

This clone was seen a single time. This chain uses TRBV6-1 with TRBJ2-1; 9 bases agree with TRBD2. This CDR3 has 13 amino acids. The V gene end was trimmed by 10 bases and the J gene end by 4 bases; junction bases not matched to a gene: 5. Germline V gene sequence: CDR1 MNHNS, CDR2 SASEGT. The CDR3 region is CATKTSGYNEQFF. The CDR3 DNA is TGTGCCACCAAGACTAGCGGTTACAATGAGCAGTTCTTC.

This chain uses TRBV25-1 with TRBJ2-7, with 11 bases lining up with TRBD1. V shed 8 bases and J 4 bases; nucleotides not matched to a gene: 7. The germline V gene has CDR1 MGHDK and CDR2 SYGVNS. The CDR3 is 14 residues long. CDR3 loop: CASGGDRGRYEQYF. The CDR3 bases are TGTGCCAGCGGGGGGGACAGGGGGAGGTACGAGCAGTACTTC.

V is TRBV27 and J is TRBJ2-2, with TRBD1 matching over 7 bases. Germline CDR1 and CDR2: MNHEY and SMNVEV (reference sequence). The CDR3 is 15 amino acids. Unmatched junction bases numbered 8, after V lost 3 bases and J lost 7 bases. The CDR3 DNA follows: TGTGCCAGCAGTTTCCTAGGGGGCAGGGGCGGGGAGCTGTTTTTT. Its protein product is CASSFLGGRGGELFF.

The V gene is TRBV2, the J gene TRBJ1-1; D call uncertain. Germline V CDR1 and CDR2: SNHLY, FYNNEI. Between the trimmed V and J ends, which lost 6 bases and 0 bases, there was a span of 8 bases. CDR3 length equals 13 residues. The CDR3: CASSGVMNTEAFF. CDR3 bases: TGTGCCAGCAGCGGGGTTATGAACACTGAAGCTTTCTTT.

V usage is TRBV9 and J usage is TRBJ2-1; maybe TRBD1 (6 bases). V lost 2 bases, J lost 4 bases, and 13 bases lay in between. Germline CDR1 reads SGDLS; CDR2 reads YYNGEE. This CDR3 has 15 residues. The CDR3 region has the DNA TGTGCCAGCAGCGTCACGGGACACAATTACAATGAGCAGTTCTTC. Residues: CASSVTGHNYNEQFF.

CDR3 region: CASRLTGEGTEAFF. CDR3 bases: TGCGCCAGCAGGTTGACAGGGGAAGGGACTGAAGCTTTCTTT. The chain carries TRBV10-1 and TRBJ1-1, with 8 nucleotides matching TRBD1. This CDR3 region has 14 residues. Looked up from germline, CDR1 is WNHNN and CDR2 is SYGVQD (reference sequence). V shed 6 bases and J 5 bases; nucleotides not matched to a gene: 8.

The chain links TRBV9 to TRBJ2-1, with 9 nucleotides matching TRBD2. V lost 9 bases to trimming and J lost 9 bases; unmatched junction nucleotides: 13. Germline CDR1 SGDLS, CDR2 YYNGEE. This CDR3 is built from 14 residues. CDR3 coding DNA: TGTGCCACCTCTCGACTAGCGGATGGGGGTGAGCAGTTCTTC. Translating gives CATSRLADGGEQFF. Full variable domain (outside the CDR3, taken from reference TRBV9 and TRBJ2-1): DSGVTQTPKHLITATGQRVTLRCSPRSGDLSVYWYQQSLDQGLQFLIQYYNGEERAKGNILERFSAQQFPDLHSELNLSSLELGDSALYFCATSRLADGGEQFFGPGTRLTVL.

This clone was counted between two and nine times. The rearrangement joins TRBV28 to TRBJ2-1; 9 bases map to TRBD1. V lost 4 bases to trimming and J lost 5 bases; unmatched junction nucleotides: 6. The CDR3 length is 15 residues. From germline, CDR1 is MDHEN and CDR2 SYDVKM. Here the CDR3 reads CASSSTGTGNNEQFF. DNA for the CDR3: TGTGCCAGCAGTTCCACCGGGACAGGGAACAATGAGCAGTTCTTC.

This clone was observed a handful of times. The chain uses TRBV7-3 and TRBJ1-1, with 11 bases fitting TRBD1. The CDR3 spans 17 residues. V lost 5 bases and J lost 10; bases outside the gene matches: 18. CDR1 SGHTA and CDR2 FQGTGA come from the germline V gene. DNA for the CDR3: TGTGCCAGCAGCCCGGGACAGGGGGGACCTCGCGGGTTCCCAGCTTTCTTT. Protein sequence: CASSPGQGGPRGFPAFF.

This clone was observed a single time. This chain uses TRBV15 with TRBJ2-1, with D unclear. The CDR3 sequence is 16 residues long. V was pared by 2 bases and J by 0 bases, with 11 bases between. The V gene's germline CDR1 is LNHNV and CDR2 YYDKDF (reference sequence). CDR3 loop: CATSRKPKSSYNEQFF. CDR3 in DNA: TGTGCCACCAGCAGAAAACCCAAGAGCTCCTACAATGAGCAGTTCTTC.

This clone has just a few counts. The genes are TRBV2 and TRBJ1-4, with 7 positions matching TRBD1. The CDR3 is 14 residues long. Germline V gene lookup returns CDR1 SNHLY and CDR2 FYNNEI. The trim removed 7 bases at V and 7 bases at J, leaving 9 bases unmatched. The CDR3 DNA sequence: TGTGCCAGCAAGGTGCAGGGGGGCCGTGAAAAACTGTTTTTT. Translated, it gives CASKVQGGREKLFF.

The chain links TRBV4-1 to TRBJ2-2; D is possibly TRBD1 (7 bases). Looked up from germline, CDR1 is MGHRA and CDR2 is YSYEKL. V was pared by 8 bases and J by 5 bases, with 12 bases between. There are 13 residues in the CDR3. In DNA, the CDR3 is TGCGCCAGCTCAGGGGGGCGAACCGGGGAGCTGTTTTTT. It yields the protein CASSGGRTGELFF.

The chain joins TRBV27 to TRBJ2-3; TRBD2 aligns across 7 bases. With 5 bases clipped from V and 0 bases from J, the junction kept 8 bases outside the gene matches. CDR3 size: 16 residues. The germline V gene has CDR1 MNHEY and CDR2 SMNVEV (reference sequence). For the CDR3, the DNA is TGTGCCAGCAGTCCCGGAGCGGGGTTTAGCACAGATACGCAGTATTTT. Translated: CASSPGAGFSTDTQYF.

This clone was counted a few times. The chain employs TRBV7-2 and TRBJ2-2, with D possibly being TRBD2 (7 bases). V lost 3 bases, J lost 5 bases, and 10 bases lay in between. The germline CDR1 and CDR2 sequences are SGHTA and FQGNSA. CDR3 length: 14 amino acids. The CDR3 bases are TGTGCCAGCAGCTTCAGGGGAGGGACCGGGGAGCTGTTTTTT. This sequence encodes CASSFRGGTGELFF.

This rearrangement joins TRBV5-1 to TRBJ2-3; 8 bases match TRBD2. Germline V gene lookup returns CDR1 SGHRS and CDR2 YFSETQ. This CDR3 contains 14 residues. Unmatched junction bases numbered 3, after V lost 4 bases and J lost 2 bases. The DNA for the CDR3 is TGCGCCAGCAGCACGGGGGGGACCACAGATACGCAGTATTTT. It codes for CASSTGGTTDTQYF.

The J gene is TRBJ1-2, the V gene TRBV11-2, with a weak D call TRBD1 (5 bases). Trimming took off 0 bases at V and 6 bases at J, with 14 bases between the two ends. Per germline, CDR1 SGHAT and CDR2 FQNNGV. This CDR3 is 15 amino acids long. CDR3 nucleotide sequence: TGTGCCAGCAGCTTAGACAGGGCCACCCGTCATGGCTACACCTTC. Its protein product is CASSLDRATRHGYTF. The full variable domain, in which reference TRBV11-2 and TRBJ1-2 provide the parts outside the CDR3, is EAGVAQSPRYKIIEKRQSVAFWCNPISGHATLYWYQQILGQGPKLLIQFQNNGVVDDSQLPKDRFSAERLKGVDSTLKIQPAKLEDSAVYLCASSLDRATRHGYTFGSGTRLTVV.

This clone was seen more than once but under ten times. The V and J genes are TRBV13 and TRBJ2-3; tentatively, D is TRBD2 (5 bases). Germline assignment: CDR1 PRHDT and CDR2 FYEKMQ (reference sequence). The V gene lost 4 bases and the J gene lost 8 bases, with 25 bases spanning the gap. CDR3 length: 17 amino acids. The CDR3 DNA sequence: TGTGCCAGCAGCTCCCGTGGTAGCGTCCCTCTCCGGGGTACGCAGTATTTT. Its translation is CASSSRGSVPLRGTQYF.

A few counts support this clone. The J gene is TRBJ1-3, the V gene TRBV30, with D maybe TRBD1 (5 bases). The ends were cut back, 5 bases at V and 0 bases at J, with 14 bases in the middle. The germline gives CDR1 GTSNPN, CDR2 SVGIG (reference sequence). CDR3 length equals 15 residues. The CDR3 DNA is TGTGCCTGGGCCAGGGCCACATTCTCTGGAAACACCATATATTTT. This translates into CAWARATFSGNTIYF. Together with reference TRBV30 and TRBJ1-3, the CDR3 gives the full variable domain: SQTIHQWPATLVQPVGSPLSLECTVEGTSNPNLYWYRQAAGRGLQLLFYSVGIGQISSEVPQNLSASRPQDRQFILSSKKLLLSDSGFYLCAWARATFSGNTIYFGEGSWLTVV.

The chain uses TRBV30 and TRBJ2-5, with TRBD1 matching 7 bases. There are 15 residues in the CDR3. Germline V gene lookup returns CDR1 GTSNPN and CDR2 SVGIG (reference sequence). V trimming: 2 bases; J trimming: 1 base; junction bases outside the gene matches: 7. This chain's CDR3 is CAWSFQGVTQETQYF. DNA for the CDR3: TGTGCCTGGAGTTTCCAGGGGGTGACCCAAGAGACCCAGTACTTC.

V gene TRBV7-7 combines with J gene TRBJ2-3; D uncertain. CDR3 length: 15 amino acids. Germline lookup yields CDR1 SSHAT and CDR2 FNYEAQ (reference sequence). Deletions cut 1 base from V and 0 bases from J, with 8 bases between. CDR3 DNA: TGTGCCAGCAGCTTAGGGCCAGGTAGCACAGATACGCAGTATTTT. This gives the protein CASSLGPGSTDTQYF.

The chain uses TRBV27 and TRBJ1-4, with D perhaps matching TRBD1 (6 bases). CDR1 and CDR2 (germline): MNHEY, SMNVEV (reference sequence). V lost 5 bases to trimming and J lost 5 bases, with 18 bases between them. The CDR3 sequence is 16 residues long. This CDR3 is CASSPYVDSENEKLFF. Here the CDR3 DNA reads TGTGCCAGCAGTCCCTATGTGGACAGTGAGAATGAAAAACTGTTTTTT.

The rearrangement links TRBV7-6 to TRBJ1-2; perhaps TRBD1 as D (5 bases). Trimming shortened V by 1 base and J by 4 bases, and 22 bases separated the two germline ends. Germline values: CDR1 SGHVS, CDR2 FNYEAQ. CDR3 length equals 18 residues. This chain's CDR3 is CASSLVGVSLVDIYGYTF. In nucleotides, the CDR3 is TGTGCCAGCAGCTTAGTAGGGGTCAGTCTTGTGGATATCTATGGCTACACCTTC.